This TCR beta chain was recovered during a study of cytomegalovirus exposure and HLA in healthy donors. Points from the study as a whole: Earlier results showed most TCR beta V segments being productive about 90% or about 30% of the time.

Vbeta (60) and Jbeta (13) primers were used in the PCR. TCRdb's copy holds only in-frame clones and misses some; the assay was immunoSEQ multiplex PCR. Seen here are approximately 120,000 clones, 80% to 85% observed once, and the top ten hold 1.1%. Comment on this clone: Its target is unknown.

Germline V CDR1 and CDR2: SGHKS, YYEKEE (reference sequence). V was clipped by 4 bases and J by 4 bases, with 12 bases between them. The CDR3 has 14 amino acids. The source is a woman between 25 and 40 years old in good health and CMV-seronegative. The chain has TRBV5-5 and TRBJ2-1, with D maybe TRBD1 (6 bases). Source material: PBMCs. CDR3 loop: CASSRSGAYNEQFF. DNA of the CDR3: TGTGCCAGCAGCCGTTCAGGGGCTTACAATGAGCAGTTCTTC.